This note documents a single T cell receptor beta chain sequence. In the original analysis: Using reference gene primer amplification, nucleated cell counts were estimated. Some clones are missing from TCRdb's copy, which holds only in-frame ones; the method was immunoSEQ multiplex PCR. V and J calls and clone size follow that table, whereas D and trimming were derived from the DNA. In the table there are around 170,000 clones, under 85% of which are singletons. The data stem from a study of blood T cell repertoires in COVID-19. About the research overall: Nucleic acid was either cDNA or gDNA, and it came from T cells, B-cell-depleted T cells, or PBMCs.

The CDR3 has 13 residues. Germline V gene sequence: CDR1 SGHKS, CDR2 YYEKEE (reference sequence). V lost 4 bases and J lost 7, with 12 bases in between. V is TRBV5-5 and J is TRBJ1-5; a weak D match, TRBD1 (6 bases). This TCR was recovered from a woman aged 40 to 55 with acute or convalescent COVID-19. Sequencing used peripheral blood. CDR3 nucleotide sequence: TGTGCCAGCAGCCAAACAGGGTCCCAGCCCCAGCATTTT. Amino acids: CASSQTGSQPQHF.